This T cell receptor beta chain appears in the sequencing data of a study of cytomegalovirus exposure and HLA in healthy donors. About the study: In an early release, HLA-typed donors contributed roughly 85 million unique TCR sequences.

With respect to this clone: Its target is unknown.

General study findings and limits: Earlier analysis found most TCR beta V segments productive about 87% or about 30% of the time. Some TCR beta chains (more than 150 of them) were listed as cytomegalovirus-associated.

60 Vbeta and 13 Jbeta primers were used in PCR. TCRdb keeps only in-frame clones here, not all; method: immunoSEQ multiplex PCR. The sample shows about 180,000 clones, around three quarters of them seen only once. The clonotype was recovered from a man aged 35-49 years in good health and CMV-seronegative. The sample taken for sequencing was PBMCs.

The CDR3 loop reads CASRRDHSSYNEQFF. Written as DNA, the CDR3 is TGTGCCAGCAGGCGGGACCACAGCTCCTACAATGAGCAGTTCTTC. The chain recombines TRBV6-5 with TRBJ2-1, with TRBD2 as a possible D gene (6 bases). Trimming took 6 bases from V and 0 from J, leaving 12 bases between them. The CDR3 is 15 residues long. Germline assignment: CDR1 MNHEY and CDR2 SVGAGI.